This T cell receptor (beta chain) was sequenced during a study of blood T cell repertoires in COVID-19. Study background: Samples taken during acute and convalescent COVID-19 were collected in the United States, Italy and Spain. From T cells, B-cell-depleted T cells, or PBMCs came the material, which was cDNA or gDNA.

The length of the CDR3 is 17 residues. J was trimmed by 1 base and V by 2 bases; bases with no gene match: 8. Germline V lookup: CDR1 SGHDT, CDR2 YYEEEE. The data were produced by immunoSEQ multiplex PCR, yet TCRdb's version contains in-frame clones alone and is incomplete. The profile covers about 320,000 clones, with about 89% appearing a single time and roughly 6.7% taken by the ten largest. What was sequenced was peripheral blood. This receptor was identified in a man aged 18 to 30 who had recovered from COVID-19. The V gene is TRBV5-6, the J gene TRBJ2-2, with 7 positions matching TRBD2. CDR3 coding DNA: TGTGCCAGCAGCTTAGCGGGGAAACTTTTGAACACCGGGGAGCTGTTTTTT. Protein sequence: CASSLAGKLLNTGELFF.